The clone carrying this T cell receptor beta chain was counted at least ten times. This CDR3 contains 17 residues. Trimming stripped 5 bases from V and 4 bases from J, with 23 bases between. This sample is part of a study of kidney transplant recipient with SARS-CoV-2 infection. TCRdb processed the reads anew with MiXCR; each CDR3 protein has one entry. Seen here are 250,000 or so distinct CDR3 sequences, under 30% observed once, and the top ten hold 6% to 8.5%. This rearrangement joins TRBV12-3 or TRBV12-4 to TRBJ1-2, with unresolved D. The material was a blood sample, obtained at baseline and on approximately day 120 from a kidney transplant recipient. This sequence was found in a male patient aged 25-45 years who had COVID-19 and was a kidney transplant recipient. The graft donor may be the source of some T cells. CDR3 sequence (DNA): TGTGCCAGCAGTCTGTCAGTCAGCTTCCGAAAGACCTATGGCTACACCTTC. Protein sequence: CASSLSVSFRKTYGYTF.